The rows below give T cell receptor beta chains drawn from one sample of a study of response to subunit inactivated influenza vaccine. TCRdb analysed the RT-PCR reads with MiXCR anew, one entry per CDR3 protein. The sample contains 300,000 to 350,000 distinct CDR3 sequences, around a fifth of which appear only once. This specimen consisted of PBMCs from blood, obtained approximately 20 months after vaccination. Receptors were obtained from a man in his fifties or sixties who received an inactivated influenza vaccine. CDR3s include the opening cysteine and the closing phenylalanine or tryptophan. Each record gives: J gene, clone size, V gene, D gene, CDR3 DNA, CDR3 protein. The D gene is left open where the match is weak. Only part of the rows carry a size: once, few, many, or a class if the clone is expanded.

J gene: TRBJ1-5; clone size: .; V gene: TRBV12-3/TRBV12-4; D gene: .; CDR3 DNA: TGTGCCAGCAGGCCATTGGGTCGGGATCAGCCCCAGCATTTT; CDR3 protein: CASRPLGRDQPQHF
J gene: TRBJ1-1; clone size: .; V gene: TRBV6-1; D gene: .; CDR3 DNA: TGTGCCAGCAGTGAAGCGCTTCGGGGGGACGCTTTCTTT; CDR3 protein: CASSEALRGDAFF
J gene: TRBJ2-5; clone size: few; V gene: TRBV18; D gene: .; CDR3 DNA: TGTGCCAGCTCCCTGACAGTGCCGGAGACCCAGTACTTC; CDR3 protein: CASSLTVPETQYF
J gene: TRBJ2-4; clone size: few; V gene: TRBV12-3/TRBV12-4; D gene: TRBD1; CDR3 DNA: TGTGCCAGCAGTCACTACTCCGGGACAGGGGGAGGGGGCAGAAACATTCAGTACTTC; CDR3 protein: CASSHYSGTGGGGRNIQYF
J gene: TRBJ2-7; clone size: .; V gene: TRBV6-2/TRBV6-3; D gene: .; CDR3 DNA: TGTGCCAGCAGTTACTTGGACGGGTACGAGCAGTACTTC; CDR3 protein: CASSYLDGYEQYF
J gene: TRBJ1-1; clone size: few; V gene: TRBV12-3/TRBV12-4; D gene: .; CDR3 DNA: TGTGCCAGCAGCAACGGGCCTTACACTGAAGCTTTCTTT; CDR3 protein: CASSNGPYTEAFF
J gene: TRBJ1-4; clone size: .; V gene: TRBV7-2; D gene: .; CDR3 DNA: TGTGCCAGCAGCTTAAATGGGGTGACTAATGAAAAACTGTTTTTT; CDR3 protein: CASSLNGVTNEKLFF
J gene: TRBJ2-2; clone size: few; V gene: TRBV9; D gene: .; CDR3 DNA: TGTGCCAGCGAGCAGCGAACGAACACCGGGGAGCTGTTTTTT; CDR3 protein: CASEQRTNTGELFF
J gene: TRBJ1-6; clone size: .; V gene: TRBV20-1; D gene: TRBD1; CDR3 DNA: TGCAGTGCTAGTCCAGGACAGGGGGCGCAGAATTCACCCCTCCACTTT; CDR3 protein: CSASPGQGAQNSPLHF
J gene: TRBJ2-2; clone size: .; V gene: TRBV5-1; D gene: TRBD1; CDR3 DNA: TGCGCCAGCAGCCGACAGGGGTCCGGGGAGCTGTTTTTT; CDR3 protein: CASSRQGSGELFF
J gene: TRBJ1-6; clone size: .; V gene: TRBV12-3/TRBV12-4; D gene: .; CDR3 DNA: TGTGCCAGCAGTCCCCAAGGATGGAATTCACCCCTCCACTTT; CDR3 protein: CASSPQGWNSPLHF
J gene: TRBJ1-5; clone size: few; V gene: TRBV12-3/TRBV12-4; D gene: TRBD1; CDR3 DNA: TGTGCCAGCAGTTTGGCAGGGGGAGTCAATCAGCCCCAGCATTTT; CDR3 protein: CASSLAGGVNQPQHF
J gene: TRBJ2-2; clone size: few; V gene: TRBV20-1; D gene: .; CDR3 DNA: TGCAGTGTCACCTCAGACACCGGGGAGCTGTTTTTT; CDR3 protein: CSVTSDTGELFF
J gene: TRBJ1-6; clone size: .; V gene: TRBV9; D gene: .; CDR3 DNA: TGTGCCAGCAGCGTAGAGATAAGTTCACCCCTCCACTTT; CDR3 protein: CASSVEISSPLHF
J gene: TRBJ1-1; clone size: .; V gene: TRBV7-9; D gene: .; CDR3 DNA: TGTGCCAGCAGCTTAGCGGGGTTTGGCCCCACTGAAGCTTTCTTT; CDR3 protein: CASSLAGFGPTEAFF
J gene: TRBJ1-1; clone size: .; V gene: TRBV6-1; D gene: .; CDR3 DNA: TGTGCCAGCAGTGAAGGCGGAAGGCATGCTTTCTTT; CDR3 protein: CASSEGGRHAFF
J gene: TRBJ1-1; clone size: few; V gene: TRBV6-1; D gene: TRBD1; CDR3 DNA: TGTGCCAGCAGCCACAAAGGGGGCACCTTAGGCACTGAAGCTTTCTTT; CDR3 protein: CASSHKGGTLGTEAFF
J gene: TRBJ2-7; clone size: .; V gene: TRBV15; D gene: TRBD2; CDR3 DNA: TGTGCCACCGACCAAGGCCGGCCAGGGACTAGCGGGAGGTACGAGCAGTACTTC; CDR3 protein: CATDQGRPGTSGRYEQYF
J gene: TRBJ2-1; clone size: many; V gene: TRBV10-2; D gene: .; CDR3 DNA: TGCGCCAGCAGGCTGGACTGGAGCTCCTACAATGAGCAGTTCTTC; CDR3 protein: CASRLDWSSYNEQFF
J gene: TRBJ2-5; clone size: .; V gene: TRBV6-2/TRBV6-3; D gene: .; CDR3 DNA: TGTGCCAGCAGTTACTGGCTCGACGGAGAATTCCAAGAGACCCAGTACTTC; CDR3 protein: CASSYWLDGEFQETQYF
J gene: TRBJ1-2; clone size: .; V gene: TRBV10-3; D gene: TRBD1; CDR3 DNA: TGTGCCATCAGCCCATCGACAGGGGAGAACTATGGCTACACCTTC; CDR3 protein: CAISPSTGENYGYTF
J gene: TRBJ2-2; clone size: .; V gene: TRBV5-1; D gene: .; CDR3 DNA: TGCGCCAGCAGCTTCTCACCAGCCTCCGGGGAGCTGTTTTTT; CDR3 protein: CASSFSPASGELFF
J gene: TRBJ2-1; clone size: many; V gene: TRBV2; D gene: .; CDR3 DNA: TGTGCCAGCAGGGAGGAAGACAGCTACAATGAGCAGTTCTTC; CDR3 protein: CASREEDSYNEQFF
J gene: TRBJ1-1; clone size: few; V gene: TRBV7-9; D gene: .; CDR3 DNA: TGTGCCAGCAGCTCGGTTTCTCGAGGGACTGAAGCTTTCTTT; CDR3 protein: CASSSVSRGTEAFF
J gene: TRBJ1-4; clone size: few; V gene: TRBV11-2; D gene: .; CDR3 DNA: TGTGCCAGCAGCGGGACGGGACCCGTCGGGAAACTGTTTTTT; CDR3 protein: CASSGTGPVGKLFF
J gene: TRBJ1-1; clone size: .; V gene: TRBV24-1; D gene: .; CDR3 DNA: TGTGCCACCAGTGACTACAGCAACACTGAAGCTTTCTTT; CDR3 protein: CATSDYSNTEAFF
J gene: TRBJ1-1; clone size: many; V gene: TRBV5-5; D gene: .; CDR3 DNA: TGTGCCAGCAGTTTGGGCGGGGACACTGAAGCTTTCTTT; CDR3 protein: CASSLGGDTEAFF
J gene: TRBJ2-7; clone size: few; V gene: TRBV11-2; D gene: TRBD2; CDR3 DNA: TGTGCCAGCAGCCCGTTGACTAGCGGGCCGATTCCCTACGAGCAGTACTTC; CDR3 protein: CASSPLTSGPIPYEQYF
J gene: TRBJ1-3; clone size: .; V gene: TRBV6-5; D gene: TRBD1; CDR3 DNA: TGTGCCAGCAGTTACTCGAAGCCCGGACAGGGCGCTGGAAACACCATATATTTT; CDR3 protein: CASSYSKPGQGAGNTIYF
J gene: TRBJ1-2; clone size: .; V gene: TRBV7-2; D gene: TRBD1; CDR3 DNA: TGTGCCAGCAGCCCACCGGACAGGCCTTCCGGGGGCTACACCTTC; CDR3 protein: CASSPPDRPSGGYTF